This TCR beta chain emerged from a study of T cell responses to AZD1222 COVID-19 vaccine (dated by TCRdb to the early 2020s). Some background on the complete study: TCR sequencing covered about 230 trial participants: 200 to 220 given two doses of AZD1222 and approximately 26 given two doses of MenACWY control vaccine. Trial participants were enrolled by age into 18-55, 56-69 and 70-plus year subgroups, with 148, 28 and 57 TCR-sequenced participants respectively. What the research found in general, with its limitations: The vaccine-associated CD4 TCRs covered the entire spike protein, and the dominant responses fell in regions 160-218 and 743-854. A significant rise in spike-specific TCR breadth and depth was observed after two AZD1222 doses relative to day 0 and relative to MenACWY recipients. In the small 56-69-year group, the increase in depth fell short of significance, most likely because of low power. Most participants were white British and females outnumbered males, and the authors suggested that clonal diversity may have been underestimated. Reportedly, close to half of the unique spike-specific TCRs recognized epitopes lying outside the regions that are mutated in the B.1.351 and B.1.1.7 variants. Conclusions about previously exposed vaccinees were limited because only five to seven AZD1222 recipients were SARS-CoV-2 seropositive at baseline. Because no samples from the day 14 peak response were available, repertoires could be characterized only after the peak T cell response.

For this clone: Its binding antigen is unknown. The input lacks base qualities; no much larger clone sits a single base away.

V was cut back by 3 bases and J by 5 bases, leaving a gap of 16 bases between them. Based on the germline V gene (reference sequence), the CDR1 and CDR2 sequences are MNHEY and SMNVEV. Inclusive of the bounding cysteine and phenylalanine, the CDR3 is 15 residues long. The read is trimmed to its CDR3 DNA, 45 bases read in frame from base 1. What the time point label conveys for this sample: about 28 days (+/-7) after the second vaccine dose. AZD1222 recipients given second doses at about 4 weeks or at about 12 weeks were pooled, since spike-specific TCR depth and breadth were not found to differ between the two schedules. Vaccinee samples were obtained from the UK trials COV001 and COV002, which included a single-blind randomized controlled phase 2/3 trial of AZD1222 (ChAdOx1 nCoV-19) in healthy adults. For TCRbeta chain sequencing, PBMC samples from trial participants were taken at day 0 and at day 28 after the second dose.

The CDR3 regions of human TCRbeta chains were analyzed by immunosequencing. On the study's bioinformatics: Repertoire TCRs were checked for matches against a reference library of SARS-CoV-2-specific TCRs that had been generated using the MIRA antigen-specificity platform. Breadth was defined as the fraction of unique TCRs that were SARS-CoV-2-associated. Depth was defined as the fraction of total T cells that were SARS-CoV-2-associated. Using the MIRA data, each spike-specific TCR was assigned both to the spike region to which the TCR was reactive and to a CD4 or CD8 class. Log10-transformed breadth and depth values were compared by one-way ANOVA with Sidak's multiple comparisons tests. TCRdb's version of the immuneACCESS table is confined to in-frame rearrangements and falls short of the full clone set. An unresolved V gene accounts for under half of the shortfall where checked; the remainder is of unknown origin. V and J calls and clone size are as listed in that table; D and trimming were resolved from the DNA. The sample table lists under 150,000 clones, roughly 92% of them with a count of one. The ten largest clones take up 9.3% of the sample.

The source of this sequence is an adult who received the AZD1222 COVID-19 vaccine. This specimen was peripheral blood, taken 28 days after the second AZD1222 dose. The sequence is built from TRBV27 and TRBJ1-2; the D segment could be TRBD1, given 6 matching bases. The CDR3 reads CASSFRGLEYYGYTF. The nucleotides are TGTGCCAGCAGTTTTCGGGGGCTGGAATATTATGGCTACACCTTC.